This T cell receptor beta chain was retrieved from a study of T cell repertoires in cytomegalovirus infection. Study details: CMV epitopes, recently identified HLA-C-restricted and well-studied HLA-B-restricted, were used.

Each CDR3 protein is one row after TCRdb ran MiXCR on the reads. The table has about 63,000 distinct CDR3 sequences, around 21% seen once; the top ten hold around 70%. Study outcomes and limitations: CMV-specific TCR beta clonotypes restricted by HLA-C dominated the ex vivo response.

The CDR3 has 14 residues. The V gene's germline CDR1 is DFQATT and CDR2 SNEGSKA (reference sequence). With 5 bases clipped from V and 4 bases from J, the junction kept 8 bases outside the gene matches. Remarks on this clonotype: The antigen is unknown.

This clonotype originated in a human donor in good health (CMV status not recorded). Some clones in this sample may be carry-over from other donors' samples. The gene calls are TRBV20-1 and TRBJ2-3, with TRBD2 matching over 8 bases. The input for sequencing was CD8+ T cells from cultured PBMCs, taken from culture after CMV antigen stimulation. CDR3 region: CSALPGLGPDTQYF. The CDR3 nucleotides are TGCAGTGCTTTGCCGGGACTAGGGCCAGATACGCAGTATTTT.